This T cell receptor (beta chain) was sequenced for a study of blood T cell repertoires in COVID-19. Profiling relied on immunoSEQ multiplex PCR, and the TCRdb table lists in-frame clones only, not all of them. This table holds over 130,000 clones, about nine tenths found once. Germline V gene data show CDR1 as SNHLY and CDR2 as FYNNEI. The CDR3 runs to 14 residues. Trimming removed 5 bases from V and 4 bases from J, with 14 bases in between. The clonotype comes from an elderly woman with acute or convalescent COVID-19. This chain joins TRBV2 and TRBJ1-2; D might be TRBD1 (5 bases). The sample taken for sequencing was peripheral blood. As DNA, the CDR3 is TGTGCCAGCAGTCGCGGGGGTTTGGGCTATGGCTACACCTTC. The encoded protein is CASSRGGLGYGYTF.